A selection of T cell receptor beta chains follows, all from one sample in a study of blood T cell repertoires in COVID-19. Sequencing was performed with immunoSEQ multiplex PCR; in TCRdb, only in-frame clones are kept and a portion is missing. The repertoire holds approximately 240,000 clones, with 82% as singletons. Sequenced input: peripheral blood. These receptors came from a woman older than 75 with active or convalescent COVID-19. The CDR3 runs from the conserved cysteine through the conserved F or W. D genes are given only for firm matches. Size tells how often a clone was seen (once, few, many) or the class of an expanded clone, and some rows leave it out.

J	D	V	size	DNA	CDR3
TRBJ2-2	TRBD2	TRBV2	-	TGTGCCAGCAGTCCCGGACTAGCGGGAGGCGGGACCGGGGAGCTGTTTTTT	CASSPGLAGGGTGELFF
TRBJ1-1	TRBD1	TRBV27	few	TGTGCCAGCAGTTCCCCCGGGACAGGGGGAGGAACTGAAGCTTTCTTT	CASSSPGTGGGTEAFF
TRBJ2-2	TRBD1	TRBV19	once	TGTGCCAGTAGTACAAGACCGACAGGGGGCTATACGAACACCGGGGAGCTGTTTTTT	CASSTRPTGGYTNTGELFF
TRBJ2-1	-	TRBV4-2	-	TGTGCCAGCAGCCAAGCCCTAGCGCTAAGTTACAATGAGCAGTTCTTC	CASSQALALSYNEQFF
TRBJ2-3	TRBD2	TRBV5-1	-	TGCGCCAGCAGCTTGGGGTCTAGCGGCGGGTCGGATACGCAGTATTTT	CASSLGSSGGSDTQYF
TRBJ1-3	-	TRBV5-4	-	TGTGCCAGCAGCTACGGACATTCAGAGACCATATATTTT	CASSYGHSETIYF
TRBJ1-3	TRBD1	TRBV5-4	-	TGTGCCAGCAGCTTTCCGGGACAGAAAGGAAACACCATATATTTT	CASSFPGQKGNTIYF
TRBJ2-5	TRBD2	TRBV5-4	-	TGTGCCAGCAGGGGAGGTGGAGCGGGGGGACTACAAGAGACCCAGTACTTC	CASRGGGAGGLQETQYF
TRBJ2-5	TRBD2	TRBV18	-	TGTGCCAGCCGCCCGACTAGCGGAGTCCAAGAGACCCAGTACTTC	CASRPTSGVQETQYF
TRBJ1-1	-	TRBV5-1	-	TGCGCCAGCAGCCCACAGGGTAACACTGAAGCTTTCTTT	CASSPQGNTEAFF
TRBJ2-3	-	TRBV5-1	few	TGCGCCAGCAGCTTGGGACAGTTTGGCACAGATACGCAGTATTTT	CASSLGQFGTDTQYF
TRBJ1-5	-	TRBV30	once	TGTGCCTGGAGTCGGGACACGAATCAGCCCCAGCATTTT	CAWSRDTNQPQHF
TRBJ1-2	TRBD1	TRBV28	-	TGTGCCAGCAGCCTAGGGCTGACCGGGACAGGGGTTGGCTACACCTTC	CASSLGLTGTGVGYTF
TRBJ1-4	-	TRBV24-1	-	TGTGCCACCAGTGCTGCTCAGGGTGGTGGTGAAAAACTGTTTTTT	CATSAAQGGGEKLFF
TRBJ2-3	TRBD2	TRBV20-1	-	TGCAGTGCTAGTCCGACAGCGGGAGGGCCCTATAGCACAGATACGCAGTATTTT	CSASPTAGGPYSTDTQYF
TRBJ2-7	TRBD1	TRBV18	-	TGTGCCAGCTCACCAAGACAGGGGAGCGAGCAGTACTTC	CASSPRQGSEQYF
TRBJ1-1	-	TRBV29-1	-	TGCAGCGTTGAGGGGCAAAGGAACACTGAAGCTTTCTTT	CSVEGQRNTEAFF
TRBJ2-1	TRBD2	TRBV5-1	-	TGCGCCAGCAGCTTGGCCGGGACTAGCGGGGCCACGGGGGGGTTCTTC	CASSLAGTSGATGGFF
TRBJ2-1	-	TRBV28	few	TGTGCCAGCAGTACGACCCGATCAAGACTGACCAAGTACAATGAGCAGTTCTTC	CASSTTRSRLTKYNEQFF
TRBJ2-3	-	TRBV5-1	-	TGCGCCAGCAGCTTGGGCCGGGCAGATACGCAGTATTTT	CASSLGRADTQYF
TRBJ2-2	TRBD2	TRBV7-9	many	TGTGCCAGCAGCCCGCCGGGACTAGAGAACACCGGGGAGCTGTTTTTT	CASSPPGLENTGELFF
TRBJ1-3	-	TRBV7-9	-	TGTGCCAGCAGCTTACTGAGCAGAAACACCATATATTTT	CASSLLSRNTIYF
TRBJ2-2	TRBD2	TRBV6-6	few	TGTGCCAGCAAGTCCGGGGAGGGCTACACCGGGGAGCTGTTTTTT	CASKSGEGYTGELFF
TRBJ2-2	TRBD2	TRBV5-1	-	TGCGCCAGCAGCTTGGCTAGCGGTAACACCGGGGAGCTGTTTTTT	CASSLASGNTGELFF
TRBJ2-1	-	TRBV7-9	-	TGTGCCAGCAGGTCCCCGGGGGACTGGTACAATGAGCAGTTCTTC	CASRSPGDWYNEQFF
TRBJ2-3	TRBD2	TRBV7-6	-	TGTGCCAGCAGCCAACTAGCGATAAGCACAGATACGCAGTATTTT	CASSQLAISTDTQYF
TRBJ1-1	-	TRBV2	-	TGTGCCAGCAGGGGGGGGGCCACTGAAGCTTTCTTT	CASRGGATEAFF
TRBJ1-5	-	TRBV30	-	TGTGCCTGGAGTGTAGCGCATGATCAGCCCCAGCATTTT	CAWSVAHDQPQHF
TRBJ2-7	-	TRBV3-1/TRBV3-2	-	TGTGCCAGCAGCCTCCACGGACTTCCCTACGAGCAGTACTTC	CASSLHGLPYEQYF
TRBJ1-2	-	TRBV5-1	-	TGCGCCAGCAGCTTGAGCGCCTCGATCTATGGCTACACCTTC	CASSLSASIYGYTF
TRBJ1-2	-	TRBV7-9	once	TGTGCCAGCAGCCCAGGGTATTTGAACTATGGCTACACCTTC	CASSPGYLNYGYTF
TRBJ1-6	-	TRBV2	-	TGTGCCAGCAGATTCACGCCAGGGGCAGGAGGCTCACCCCTCCACTTT	CASRFTPGAGGSPLHF
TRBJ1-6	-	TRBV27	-	TGTGCCAGCAGGCGAGGGTCAGTGTATAATTCACCCCTCCACTTT	CASRRGSVYNSPLHF
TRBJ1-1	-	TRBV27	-	TGTGCCAGCAGTTTATCGGTCTGGGCACTCCCTAAGAACACTGAAGCTTTCTTT	CASSLSVWALPKNTEAFF
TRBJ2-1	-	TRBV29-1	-	TGCAGCGTTGACCGGCTACTGGGGGGCAATGAGCAGTTCTTC	CSVDRLLGGNEQFF
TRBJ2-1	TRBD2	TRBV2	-	TGTGCCAGCAGTCGTAGCGGGAGGGCCGGCAATGAGCAGTTCTTC	CASSRSGRAGNEQFF
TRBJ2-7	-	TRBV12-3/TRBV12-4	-	TGTGCCAGCAGTTATGGACTACAATACGAGCAGTACTTC	CASSYGLQYEQYF
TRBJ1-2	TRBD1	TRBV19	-	TGTGCCAGTAGTATTACTCAGGGGGCGGGTAACTATGGCTACACCTTC	CASSITQGAGNYGYTF
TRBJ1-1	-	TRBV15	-	TGTGCCACCAGCAGAGATCGGCAGGGGCTGAACACTGAAGCTTTCTTT	CATSRDRQGLNTEAFF
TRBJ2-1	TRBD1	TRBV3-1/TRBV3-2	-	TGTGCCAGCTCGGACAGGGGATATGATAATGAGCAGTTCTTC	CASSDRGYDNEQFF
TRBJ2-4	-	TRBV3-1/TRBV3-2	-	TGTGCCAGCAGCTCACCGCAGGGGACCAAAAACATTCAGTACTTC	CASSSPQGTKNIQYF
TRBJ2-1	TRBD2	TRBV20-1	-	TGCAGTGCTAGTCAAAGCGGGGGAACAGAGTTCTTC	CSASQSGGTEFF
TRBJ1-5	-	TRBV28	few	TGTGCCAGCAGTTTATCCGGGGGGGCGCGAAATCAGCCCCAGCATTTT	CASSLSGGARNQPQHF